The rows below give T cell receptor beta chains drawn from one sample of a study of T cell responses to AZD1222 COVID-19 vaccine. TCRdb's table, derived via immunoSEQ multiplex PCR, lists solely in-frame clones and lacks some. The sample records 130,000 or so clones, approximately 88% being singletons. The sequencing here drew on peripheral blood, taken 28 days after the second AZD1222 dose. Receptors were obtained from an adult who received the AZD1222 COVID-19 vaccine. CDR3s include the opening cysteine and the closing phenylalanine or tryptophan. A D gene is named only where the DNA matches it firmly. For some rows the clone size is stated as once, few or many, or as a class when expanded; others skip it.

abundance,d_gene,v_gene,j_gene,CDR3aa,CDR3nt
NA,TRBD2,TRBV7-9,TRBJ2-7,CASSAGLAVSYEQYF,TGTGCCAGCAGCGCGGGACTAGCGGTTTCCTACGAGCAGTACTTC
NA,NA,TRBV5-1,TRBJ1-4,CASSLAGGTGEKLFF,TGCGCCAGCAGCTTAGCGGGGGGCACGGGTGAAAAACTGTTTTTT
NA,TRBD1,TRBV7-9,TRBJ1-1,CASSLGQGDTEAFF,TGTGCCAGCAGCTTGGGACAGGGGGACACTGAAGCTTTCTTT
NA,NA,TRBV29-1,TRBJ1-2,CSAAWGEGGDGYTF,TGCAGCGCCGCTTGGGGGGAAGGGGGTGATGGCTACACCTTC
NA,TRBD2,TRBV28,TRBJ2-3,CASSSSGRALDTQYF,TGTGCCAGCAGTTCTAGCGGGAGGGCCCTAGATACGCAGTATTTT
NA,NA,TRBV5-4,TRBJ1-6,CASSLGRSPLHF,TGTGCCAGCAGCTTGGGACGGTCACCCCTCCACTTT
once,TRBD2,TRBV14,TRBJ2-5,CASSQDMGGKRETQYF,TGTGCCAGCAGCCAAGATATGGGGGGGAAGCGAGAGACCCAGTACTTC
NA,TRBD1,TRBV5-1,TRBJ1-5,CARPRFSRGLQPQHF,TGCGCCAGGCCAAGGTTTAGCAGGGGGCTTCAGCCCCAGCATTTT
NA,NA,TRBV19,TRBJ2-4,CASSQDREDIQYF,TGTGCCAGTAGCCAAGACAGGGAGGACATTCAGTACTTC
NA,NA,TRBV11-2,TRBJ2-4,CASSFGLESIQYF,TGTGCCAGCAGCTTTGGACTGGAATCCATTCAGTACTTC
NA,TRBD1,TRBV27,TRBJ1-1,CASIDRGRRGNTEAFF,TGTGCCAGCATTGACAGGGGGCGCCGAGGGAACACTGAAGCTTTCTTT
once,NA,TRBV12-5,TRBJ1-5,CASGIEGQPQHF,TGTGCTAGTGGAATTGAAGGGCAGCCCCAGCATTTT
NA,NA,TRBV7-9,TRBJ2-3,CASSPRGPDTQYF,TGTGCCAGCAGCCCTCGGGGGCCAGATACGCAGTATTTT
NA,TRBD1,TRBV2,TRBJ1-4,CASSGVAGGSEKLFF,TGTGCCAGCAGTGGAGTGGCAGGGGGGAGTGAAAAACTGTTTTTT
once,TRBD1,TRBV4-2,TRBJ2-5,CASSQNMGQGPQETQYF,TGTGCCAGCAGCCAAAATATGGGACAGGGGCCCCAAGAGACCCAGTACTTC
NA,TRBD1,TRBV6-5,TRBJ1-1,CASSRQGVGGTEAFF,TGTGCCAGCAGTCGACAGGGAGTAGGAGGCACTGAAGCTTTCTTT
NA,TRBD1,TRBV6-5,TRBJ1-1,CASRDRGNTEAFF,TGTGCCAGCAGGGACAGGGGGAACACTGAAGCTTTCTTT
NA,NA,TRBV5-1,TRBJ2-7,CASSLRNVGEQYF,TGCGCCAGCAGCTTAAGGAACGTTGGCGAGCAGTACTTC
NA,NA,TRBV7-9,TRBJ1-2,CASSLGSDAYGYTF,TGTGCCAGCAGCTTAGGCTCGGATGCCTATGGCTACACCTTC
NA,NA,TRBV2,TRBJ1-2,CASSDQGVNYGYTF,TGTGCCAGCAGTGACCAGGGAGTTAACTATGGCTACACCTTC
NA,NA,TRBV27,TRBJ1-5,CASSLSRGNSNQPQHF,TGTGCCAGCAGTTTATCACGGGGGAATAGCAATCAGCCCCAGCATTTT
NA,NA,TRBV18,TRBJ1-2,CASSAGLTNYGYTF,TGTGCCAGCTCCGCGGGGCTTACGAACTATGGCTACACCTTC
NA,TRBD1,TRBV19,TRBJ2-7,CASSRGTGSYEQYF,TGTGCCAGTAGTAGGGGGACAGGATCCTACGAGCAGTACTTC
NA,NA,TRBV20-1,TRBJ1-5,CSASPREVGQPQHF,TGCAGTGCTAGTCCCAGGGAGGTTGGTCAGCCCCAGCATTTT
NA,NA,TRBV7-9,TRBJ1-5,CASSLDAGFNQPQHF,TGTGCCAGCAGCTTAGATGCCGGGTTCAATCAGCCCCAGCATTTT
NA,TRBD2,TRBV6-5,TRBJ2-5,CASNSAGGLETQYF,TGTGCCAGCAACTCAGCGGGGGGGCTTGAGACCCAGTACTTC
NA,TRBD1,TRBV24-1,TRBJ2-1,CATSDGQGAYNEQFF,TGTGCCACCAGTGACGGACAGGGGGCATACAATGAGCAGTTCTTC
NA,TRBD1,TRBV11-2,TRBJ1-2,CASSLTWTGGASYGYTF,TGTGCCAGCAGCCTGACCTGGACAGGGGGCGCGAGCTATGGCTACACCTTC
NA,NA,TRBV7-2,TRBJ1-3,CASSLAAGASGNTIYF,TGTGCCAGCAGCTTAGCGGCGGGAGCCTCTGGAAACACCATATATTTT
NA,TRBD2,TRBV6-1,TRBJ2-7,CASSEAAGASYEQYF,TGTGCCAGCAGTGAAGCTGCGGGAGCGTCCTACGAGCAGTACTTC
once,NA,TRBV10-3,TRBJ2-5,CAISERGVQETQYF,TGTGCCATCAGTGAAAGGGGAGTCCAAGAGACCCAGTACTTC
NA,TRBD2,TRBV7-3,TRBJ2-7,CASSSKGLIYEQYF,TGTGCCAGCAGCTCAAAGGGACTAATTTACGAGCAGTACTTC
NA,NA,TRBV3-1/TRBV3-2,TRBJ2-3,CASSQGLASGTDTQYF,TGTGCCAGCAGCCAGGGGCTAGCATCTGGAACAGATACGCAGTATTTT
NA,NA,TRBV10-3,TRBJ2-3,CAISWAGQSTDTQYF,TGTGCCATCAGTTGGGCAGGGCAGAGCACAGATACGCAGTATTTT
NA,TRBD1,TRBV3-1/TRBV3-2,TRBJ2-1,CASSHQGVGYNEQFF,TGTGCCAGCAGCCATCAGGGGGTAGGATACAATGAGCAGTTCTTC
NA,NA,TRBV10-3,TRBJ1-2,CAIRGPQGGYTF,TGTGCCATCAGGGGGCCTCAGGGAGGCTACACCTTC
NA,NA,TRBV14,TRBJ1-6,CASSQGLRNSPLHF,TGTGCCAGCAGCCAAGGATTAAGAAATTCACCCCTCCACTTT
few,NA,TRBV30,TRBJ2-7,CAWSLDSGNYEQYF,TGTGCCTGGAGCCTCGACAGTGGGAACTACGAGCAGTACTTC
once,NA,TRBV9,TRBJ2-2,CASSTQGGGGELFF,TGTGCCAGCAGCACTCAGGGAGGCGGCGGGGAGCTGTTTTTT
NA,NA,TRBV6-5,TRBJ2-7,CASSKASSFSYEQYF,TGTGCCAGCAGTAAGGCCAGTTCATTCTCCTACGAGCAGTACTTC
NA,NA,TRBV5-1,TRBJ1-2,CASRDQSYGYTF,TGCGCCAGCAGGGATCAGAGCTATGGCTACACCTTC
NA,NA,TRBV2,TRBJ2-2,CASTEQGVETGELFF,TGTGCCAGCACCGAGCAGGGAGTGGAAACCGGGGAGCTGTTTTTT
NA,TRBD2,TRBV4-2,TRBJ2-2,CPRRQHRGGLSGELFF,TGTCCCCGCCGCCAACACCGGGGGGGGTTGTCCGGGGAGCTGTTTTTT
NA,NA,TRBV21-1,TRBJ2-5,CASSPRRAGGPYPETQYF,TGTGCCAGCAGCCCCCGGAGGGCGGGGGGGCCTTATCCAGAGACCCAGTACTTC
NA,NA,TRBV11-3,TRBJ2-1,CASSSYFEQFF,TGTGCCAGCAGCTCCTATTTTGAGCAGTTCTTC
NA,TRBD1,TRBV10-3,TRBJ2-7,CAISDGPATGGGYEQYF,TGTGCCATCAGTGATGGCCCCGCGACAGGGGGCGGATACGAGCAGTACTTC
NA,TRBD1,TRBV2,TRBJ1-4,CASRGTGLDEKLFF,TGTGCCAGCAGAGGGACAGGTCTGGATGAAAAACTGTTTTTT
NA,NA,TRBV2,TRBJ1-3,CASSPTSGNTIYF,TGTGCCAGCAGCCCCACCTCTGGAAACACCATATATTTT
few,NA,TRBV11-1,TRBJ1-1,CASSPRGGTEAFF,TGTGCCAGCAGCCCCAGGGGAGGGACTGAAGCTTTCTTT
NA,TRBD2,TRBV6-2/TRBV6-3,TRBJ2-3,CASSAASGNTDTQYF,TGTGCCAGCAGCGCCGCTAGCGGGAACACAGATACGCAGTATTTT
NA,NA,TRBV28,TRBJ1-3,CASSLPGPLSGNTIYF,TGTGCCAGCAGTTTACCCGGGCCACTCTCTGGAAACACCATATATTTT
NA,NA,TRBV27,TRBJ1-2,CASSLTGSYGYTF,TGTGCCAGCAGTTTAACAGGGTCCTATGGCTACACCTTC
NA,NA,TRBV3-1/TRBV3-2,TRBJ2-3,CASSQDYPSTDTQYF,TGTGCCAGCAGCCAAGACTATCCTAGCACAGATACGCAGTATTTT
NA,NA,TRBV15,TRBJ1-1,CATSRVLNTEAFF,TGTGCCACCAGCAGAGTATTGAACACTGAAGCTTTCTTT
NA,TRBD1,TRBV9,TRBJ1-2,CASSVEGQGSGYTF,TGTGCCAGCAGCGTAGAGGGACAGGGGTCGGGCTACACCTTC
few,NA,TRBV29-1,TRBJ2-7,CSVGGSDSSYEQYF,TGCAGCGTTGGGGGGTCGGACAGCTCCTACGAGCAGTACTTC
few,NA,TRBV4-1,TRBJ1-2,CASSQDITGRRYTF,TGCGCCAGCAGCCAAGATATTACAGGGAGGCGCTACACCTTC
NA,TRBD1,TRBV18,TRBJ1-1,CASSPPHPGQGPLNTEAFF,TGTGCCAGCTCCCCCCCCCACCCGGGACAGGGGCCCTTGAACACTGAAGCTTTCTTT
NA,NA,TRBV4-1,TRBJ2-5,CASSHPAQETQYF,TGCGCCAGCAGCCACCCAGCCCAAGAGACCCAGTACTTC